This TCR beta chain was recorded in a study of shared clonotypes between healthy human individuals. This clone was recorded only once. CDR1 is MNHEY and CDR2 is SMNVEV in the germline V gene (reference sequence). CDR3 length: 15 amino acids. Deletions cut 5 bases from V and 6 bases from J, with 16 bases between. Naive CD8 cells lacked CD45RO, underwent positive selection for CCR7 and left out terminally differentiated effector memory CD45RA+ cells. Participating donors were healthy, HIV-negative adults free of recent acute infections or vaccinations. Sequencing was performed with immunoSEQ multiplex PCR; in TCRdb, only in-frame clones are kept and a portion is missing. The sample yields around 2,000,000 clones, around 93% seen once.

This receptor was identified in a man aged 18 to 29 in good health. Some clones in this sample may be carry-over from other donors' samples. The chain is built from TRBV27 and TRBJ2-2, with a possible D match to TRBD1 (6 bases). Material: naive CD8+ T cells from PBMCs. CDR3 DNA: TGTGCCAGCAGTAAGGGGACATATTTGGCCGGGGAGCTGTTTTTT. Its translation is CASSKGTYLAGELFF.